This TCR beta chain emerged from a study of long-term antiretroviral therapy in people with HIV. The overall study: The oldest specimens predate the 2015 immediate-ART recommendation by about a decade.

Study-wide results and caveats: Comparison with controls showed narrower CDR3 length ranges in HIV repertoires. For ART adherence, viral resistance and therapy changes, no data were available.

Germline CDR1 and CDR2: SGHDT and YYEEEE. The CDR3 consists of 15 residues. The V gene lost 0 bases and the J gene lost 6 bases, with 15 bases spanning the gap. All participants with HIV were treated in the United States. Runs used v3.0 of the immunoSEQ assay and were done at survey level. The repertoire was sequenced with immunoSEQ multiplex PCR; TCRdb's copy has only in-frame clones and lacks some. The sample yields about 30,000 clones, about 94% seen once. On this clone itself: The target antigen is unknown.

The receptor's source is a woman aged 50 to 65 with HIV. The chain uses TRBV5-6 and TRBJ1-1, with D maybe TRBD1 (6 bases). This specimen was unsorted PBMCs, taken around 5.5 years after starting antiretroviral therapy. Written as DNA, the CDR3 is TGTGCCAGCAGCTTGGGACAGGCCTCGGGGGCTGAAGCTTTCTTT. Its protein product is CASSLGQASGAEAFF.